Here is one T cell receptor (beta chain) with its context. Its antigen remains unidentified. The sample belongs to a study of T cell responses to AZD1222 COVID-19 vaccine. Points from the study as a whole: Among AZD1222 vaccinees, only 5 to 7 were seropositive at baseline. Breadth and depth of Spike-specific TCRs rose after two AZD1222 doses. Regions 160-218 and 743-854 held dominance among vaccine-associated CD4 TCRs, which spanned spike.

From germline, CDR1 is PRHDT and CDR2 FYEKMQ (reference sequence). CDR3 length: 15 residues. Trimming at V came to 3 bases and at J to 0 bases, leaving 1 base not matched to a gene. Measured with immunoSEQ multiplex PCR; TCRdb has only the in-frame clones, and not every one. The sample consists of under 60,000 clones, 89% of them appearing once. Pooling was applied to second doses at about 4 or about 12 weeks. The sequence was obtained from an adult who received the AZD1222 COVID-19 vaccine. The specimen was peripheral blood, collected 28 days after the second AZD1222 dose. The V call is TRBV13, the J call TRBJ2-2; 7 nucleotides agree with TRBD2. The CDR3 sequence: CASSFRGANTGELFF. DNA of the CDR3: TGTGCCAGCAGCTTCCGGGGGGCGAACACCGGGGAGCTGTTTTTT.